The table lists the clone carrying this T cell receptor (beta chain) with a few counts. As yet, its antigen is unknown. In germline, CDR1 is SNHLY, CDR2 FYNNEI. The CDR3 covers 13 residues. J was trimmed by 0 bases and V by 9 bases; bases with no gene match: 2. The data were taken from a study of T-cell memory formation after mild COVID-19. TCRdb re-analysed the 5' RACE reads in MiXCR, keeping a single row per CDR3 protein. The data contain 550,000 to 600,000 distinct CDR3 sequences, about 20% of them singletons. The study, taken as a whole, reports: Specificity for SARS-CoV-2 was not confirmed among the second-wave clones peaking on day 37.

Sequencing input: PBMCs or a T cell subset sorted from them (not recorded which). The chain carries TRBV2 and TRBJ2-7; TRBD1 matches at 10 bases. This receptor was taken from an adult woman who had mild COVID-19 (a few samples of this study predate the infection). Cell type and time point are not known. CDR3 nucleotide sequence: TGTGCCAGAAGACAGGGGGCCTCCTACGAGCAGTACTTC. It translates to CARRQGASYEQYF.